These T cell receptor beta chains were read from a single sample in a study of blood T cells in healthy people across ages. A single record per CDR3 protein comes from TCRdb applying MiXCR to the 5' RACE reads. The sample includes 800,000 or so distinct CDR3 sequences, about 46% of them seen just once. Sample: blood. Receptor source: a man older than 75 in good health. Each CDR3 is given with its conserved first and last residue. A D gene is named only where the DNA matches it firmly. The size entry is marked missing in some rows and otherwise reads once, few, many or a size class.

DNA | CDR3 | D | J | size | V
TGTGCTAGTGGTTTGGTACTGGCTAGTACCTCCGAGCAGTACTTC | CASGLVLASTSEQYF | NA | TRBJ2-7 | NA | TRBV12-5
TGTGCCAGCAGCCTGGGGCTATGGGAGCCCCAGCATTTT | CASSLGLWEPQHF | NA | TRBJ1-5 | few | TRBV12-3/TRBV12-4
TGTGCCAGTAGTTTCCACAGGGGAACTAATGAAAAACTGTTTTTT | CASSFHRGTNEKLFF | TRBD1 | TRBJ1-4 | NA | TRBV19
TGCAGTGCTAGGGACAGGGCTTATAGCAATCAGCCCCAGCATTTT | CSARDRAYSNQPQHF | TRBD1 | TRBJ1-5 | NA | TRBV20-1
TGTGCCAGCAGTTTAGGGGGGCAGGCCTACAATGAGCAGTTCTTC | CASSLGGQAYNEQFF | NA | TRBJ2-1 | NA | TRBV27
TGCAGTGCTAGGGTGTCGACAGGAGCCAAAAACATTCAGTACTTC | CSARVSTGAKNIQYF | NA | TRBJ2-4 | NA | TRBV20-1
TGTGCCACCAGCAGTCCTTTGGGCGGGGGATACACAGATACGCAGTATTTT | CATSSPLGGGYTDTQYF | TRBD2 | TRBJ2-3 | NA | TRBV15
TGTGCCTGGAGTCGGACAGGGGGCATGAACACTGAAGCTTTCTTT | CAWSRTGGMNTEAFF | TRBD1 | TRBJ1-1 | NA | TRBV30
TGCGCCAGCAGCCTGAACCCGGGACACAATAATGAAAAACTGTTTTTT | CASSLNPGHNNEKLFF | NA | TRBJ1-4 | NA | TRBV5-1
TGCGCCAGCAGCCAGGGTGAGGAGCAGTACTTC | CASSQGEEQYF | NA | TRBJ2-5 | NA | TRBV4-1
TGCAGTGCTGGGGTTAACGCGGGAGGGAGGCCCCAGTACTTC | CSAGVNAGGRPQYF | TRBD2 | TRBJ2-7 | NA | TRBV20-1
TGCGCCAGCAGCATTAATACAGGGGACCCCTACGAGCAGTACTTC | CASSINTGDPYEQYF | TRBD1 | TRBJ2-7 | few | TRBV5-1
TGTGCCAGCAGTTTATCCCGCGGTTACAATGAGCAGTTCTTC | CASSLSRGYNEQFF | NA | TRBJ2-1 | many | TRBV27
TGTGCCAGCAGCCTACTCACTAGCGGGAGGAGAGAGACCCAGTACTTC | CASSLLTSGRRETQYF | TRBD2 | TRBJ2-5 | NA | TRBV6-6
TGTGCCAGCAGTCCCCACGCGGGACAGGGAACCTACGAGCAGTACTTC | CASSPHAGQGTYEQYF | TRBD1 | TRBJ2-7 | NA | TRBV28
TGCAGTGCCCGGGACAGTGGGTTCCCTTCAAACACTGAAGCTTTCTTT | CSARDSGFPSNTEAFF | TRBD1 | TRBJ1-1 | NA | TRBV20-1
TGTGCCAGCAGTGGCGGGGCGGGGCAAATCCTCTACGAGCAGTACTTC | CASSGGAGQILYEQYF | NA | TRBJ2-7 | NA | TRBV2
TGTGCCAGCAGTTTAGAGTCTCGGGGTGGGGACACTGAAGCTTTCTTT | CASSLESRGGDTEAFF | NA | TRBJ1-1 | NA | TRBV6-1
TGCAGCGTCACAGGCGCGGACCTGGGCGAGCAGTACTTC | CSVTGADLGEQYF | NA | TRBJ2-7 | many | TRBV29-1
TGTGCCAGCCGGCGGGAGATAGACAATGAGCAGTACTTC | CASRREIDNEQYF | TRBD2 | TRBJ2-7 | NA | TRBV9
TGTGCCAGCAGCCCCTCACGACGGGCGTCTGGAAACACCATATATTTT | CASSPSRRASGNTIYF | NA | TRBJ1-3 | once | TRBV7-8
TGTGCCAGCAGTGGGCGACTAGCTTCCTCCTACGAGCAGTACTTC | CASSGRLASSYEQYF | TRBD2 | TRBJ2-7 | NA | TRBV25-1
TGTGCCAGCAGCACCCGGACAGGGGACCTCACAGATACGCAGTATTTT | CASSTRTGDLTDTQYF | TRBD1 | TRBJ2-3 | NA | TRBV9
TGTGCCACCAGCAGAGATCGTATGGATTCCTACGAGCAGTACTTC | CATSRDRMDSYEQYF | NA | TRBJ2-7 | many | TRBV15
TGTGCCAGCAGTGGGACAGGGGGATACGAGACCCAGTACTTC | CASSGTGGYETQYF | TRBD1 | TRBJ2-5 | few | TRBV7-9
TGCAGTGCTAGTGAGGTAGCGAAAGGAGATACGCAGTATTTT | CSASEVAKGDTQYF | NA | TRBJ2-3 | few | TRBV20-1
TGTGCCAGCAGTTTTGGGGGGCAAGGCGGGGAGCTGTTTTTT | CASSFGGQGGELFF | NA | TRBJ2-2 | NA | TRBV6-5
TGCAGCGTTGAAGAAGGGGGCCACTACGAGCAGTACTTC | CSVEEGGHYEQYF | TRBD1 | TRBJ2-7 | few | TRBV29-1
TGTGCCAGCAGGGGGCGTCTTGGGGGGAGCACAGATACGCAGTTCTTC | CASRGRLGGSTDTQFF | NA | TRBJ2-1 | NA | TRBV7-2
TGCGCCAGCAGCTTGGAGGCAGGGACCACCGGGGAGCTGTTTTTT | CASSLEAGTTGELFF | NA | TRBJ2-2 | few | TRBV5-1
TGTGCCAGCAGCACTAGCGGGGGTCTAGGTGAGCAGTTCTTC | CASSTSGGLGEQFF | TRBD2 | TRBJ2-1 | many | TRBV6-4
TGCAGCGTTGATTCGCCTAGCGACAATGAGCAGTTCTTC | CSVDSPSDNEQFF | NA | TRBJ2-1 | many | TRBV29-1
TGCAGTGCTAGAGCTAGAACAGGGGATAGCAATCAGCCCCAGCATTTT | CSARARTGDSNQPQHF | TRBD1 | TRBJ1-5 | NA | TRBV20-1
TGCGCCAGCAGCCCGAGAGGACAACAGGGGGGCCTCCAAGAGACCCAGTACTTC | CASSPRGQQGGLQETQYF | TRBD1 | TRBJ2-5 | few | TRBV5-1
TGTGCCAGCAGCCGCGTCGGGACAGCCGCCGCCTACGAGCAGTACTTC | CASSRVGTAAAYEQYF | TRBD1 | TRBJ2-7 | NA | TRBV5-6
TGCGCCAGCAGTCGGACTAGCGCCTACAATGAGCAGTTCTTC | CASSRTSAYNEQFF | TRBD2 | TRBJ2-1 | few | TRBV5-1
TGTGCCAGCAGCGGGATCTCCTCCGATACGCAGTATTTT | CASSGISSDTQYF | NA | TRBJ2-3 | NA | TRBV4-2
TGTGCCAGCAGCTACGACCGGGGAGGGGAGTTCTTC | CASSYDRGGEFF | TRBD2 | TRBJ2-1 | few | TRBV7-2
TGTGCCAGCAGTGAAGCGCTTCCACCCAACACTGAAGCTTTCTTT | CASSEALPPNTEAFF | NA | TRBJ1-1 | once | TRBV6-1
TGTGCCAGCAGTCCCCTCCTTGGTGGGCAGTTCTTC | CASSPLLGGQFF | NA | TRBJ2-1 | NA | TRBV6-2/TRBV6-3
TGCAGTGCTAGAGATCTGAGGGGGGGAGGCGGCTACACCTTC | CSARDLRGGGGYTF | NA | TRBJ1-2 | NA | TRBV20-1
TGTGCCAGTCGTCCCGGGACAGGGGGCCGGAACACTGAAGCTTTCTTT | CASRPGTGGRNTEAFF | TRBD1 | TRBJ1-1 | NA | TRBV28
TGTGCCAGCAGCAATCGAGGGACTAGCGACACCGGGGAGCTGTTTTTT | CASSNRGTSDTGELFF | NA | TRBJ2-2 | NA | TRBV21-1